This T cell receptor beta chain was documented in a study of CD8 T cells in ankylosing spondylitis. Broader study findings: Seemingly distinctive of ankylosing spondylitis blood was a TCR beta motif formed by eight highly homologous variants. In ankylosing spondylitis patients, matched synovial fluid reportedly showed significant enrichment of disease-linked clones. A number of the motif variants had already been described in reactive arthritis synovial fluid and blood.

Quantitative molecular-barcoded 5'-RACE generated the TCR beta libraries. TCRdb re-called the 5' RACE reads through MiXCR, storing one row per CDR3 protein. The top ten clones hold 4.8% of a sample with about 240,000 distinct CDR3 sequences, 8% to 9% of them seen once. The germline gives CDR1 SGHDT, CDR2 YYEEEE. With 3 bases clipped from V and 2 bases from J, the junction kept 2 bases outside the gene matches. This CDR3 comprises 15 residues. The table lists this clonotype with a few counts. Its target is unknown. Material for sequencing was blood, either unsorted or a sorted T cell fraction (not recorded which). V is TRBV5-6 and J is TRBJ2-7, with 13 bases aligning to TRBD2. The source is a female donor with ankylosing spondylitis or in good health (not recorded which). The CDR3 loop reads CASSYGLAGAYEQYF. The CDR3 region has the DNA TGTGCCAGCAGCTATGGACTAGCGGGAGCCTACGAGCAGTACTTC.